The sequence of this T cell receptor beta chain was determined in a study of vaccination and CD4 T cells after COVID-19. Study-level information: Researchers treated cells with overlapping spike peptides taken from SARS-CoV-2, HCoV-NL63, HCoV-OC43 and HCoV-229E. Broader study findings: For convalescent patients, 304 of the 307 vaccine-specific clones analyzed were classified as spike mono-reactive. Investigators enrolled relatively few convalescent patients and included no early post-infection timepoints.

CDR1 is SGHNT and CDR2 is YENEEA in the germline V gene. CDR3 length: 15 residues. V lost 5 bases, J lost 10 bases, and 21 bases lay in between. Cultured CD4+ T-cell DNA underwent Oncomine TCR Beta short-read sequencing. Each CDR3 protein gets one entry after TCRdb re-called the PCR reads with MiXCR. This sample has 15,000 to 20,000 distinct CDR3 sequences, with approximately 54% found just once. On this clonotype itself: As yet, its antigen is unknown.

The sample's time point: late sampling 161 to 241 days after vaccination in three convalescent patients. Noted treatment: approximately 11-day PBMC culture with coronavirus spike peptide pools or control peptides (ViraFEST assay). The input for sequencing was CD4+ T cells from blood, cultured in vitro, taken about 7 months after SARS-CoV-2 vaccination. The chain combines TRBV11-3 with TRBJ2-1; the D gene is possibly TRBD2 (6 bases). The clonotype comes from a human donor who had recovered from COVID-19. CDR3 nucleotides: TGTGCCAGCAGCCCCCGCGCGGGGACGGACGCAGAGCAGTTCTTC. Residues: CASSPRAGTDAEQFF. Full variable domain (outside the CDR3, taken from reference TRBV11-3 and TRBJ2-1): EAGVVQSPRYKIIEKKQPVAFWCNPISGHNTLYWYLQNLGQGPELLIRYENEEAVDDSQLPKDRFSAERLKGVDSTLKIQPAELGDSAVYLCASSPRAGTDAEQFFGPGTRLTVL.